These 18 T cell receptor beta chains originate from one sample sequenced in a study of Ad26.COV2.S vaccination and SARS-CoV-2 variants. Treatment described: roughly 20 received Ad26.COV2.S at low or high dose, single or two shots; several received placebo; per-sample allocation not given. The investigators took samples on day 63 after the first vaccine or placebo injection. Sequenced by immunoSEQ multiplex PCR; TCRdb stores in-frame clones only, minus some. The sample lists 400,000 to 500,000 clones, roughly 89% occurring once. Sequencing was performed on peripheral blood, taken in a trial of Ad26.COV2.S vaccine versus placebo. The receptors shown here come from a person aged 18-65 years who received the Ad26.COV2.S COVID-19 vaccine or a placebo.

The CDR3 sequence: CASSYREGVNEQFF. The CDR3 coding sequence is TGTGCCAGCAGTTACCGGGAGGGGGTGAATGAGCAGTTCTTC. This chain uses TRBV6-5 with TRBJ2-1, with 8 bases matching TRBD2. J lost 7 bases, V lost 2 bases, and 4 bases had no gene match. Germline V gene sequence: CDR1 MNHEY, CDR2 SVGAGI. This CDR3 spans 14 amino acids.

This chain connects TRBV6-2 or TRBV6-3 to TRBJ1-5; no reliable D call. CDR3 length: 15 residues. V was cut by 2 bases and J by 4 bases, with 12 bases left in between. Per the germline V gene, CDR1 is MNHEY and CDR2 is SVGEGT. This chain's CDR3 is CASSYQVSLNQPQHF. DNA for the CDR3: TGTGCCAGCAGTTACCAGGTTTCTCTAAATCAGCCCCAGCATTTT.

V usage is TRBV19 and J usage is TRBJ2-3; TRBD1 aligns across 7 bases. CDR1 and CDR2 (germline): LNHDA, SQIVND (reference sequence). V trimming: 6 bases; J trimming: 3 bases; junction bases outside the gene matches: 3. This CDR3 region has 13 residues. The CDR3 reads CASRIRGTDTQYF. CDR3 DNA: TGTGCCAGTAGGATCAGGGGGACAGATACGCAGTATTTT.

The V call is TRBV10-3, the J call TRBJ2-2; no clear D. V was shortened by 2 bases and J by 6 bases, with 13 bases between the two germline ends. This CDR3 is 15 amino acids long. Germline values: CDR1 ENHRY, CDR2 SYGVKD. CDR3 nucleotides: TGTGCCATCAGTGAGACGACGATTAGGGCCGGGGAGCTGTTTTTT. Protein product: CAISETTIRAGELFF.

The rearrangement joins TRBV5-8 to TRBJ2-3, with 10 bases lining up with TRBD1. The junction had 7 bases not matched to a gene; V was cut back by 3 bases and J by 6 bases. Looked up from germline, CDR1 is SGHTS and CDR2 is YDEGEE. The CDR3 contains 15 residues. For the CDR3, the DNA is TGTGCCAGCAGCTCCCTTCGACAGGGGGCGGATACGCAGTATTTT. Its protein product is CASSSLRQGADTQYF.

This clone was counted once. The rearrangement links TRBV6-5 to TRBJ2-1, with TRBD2 matching 11 bases. The V gene end was trimmed by 4 bases and the J gene end by 4 bases; junction bases not matched to a gene: 6. This CDR3 has 16 residues. CDR1 and CDR2 (germline): MNHEY, SVGAGI. DNA for the CDR3: TGTGCCAGCAGTTCGGCGGGACTAGCGGATTACAATGAGCAGTTCTTC. This encodes CASSSAGLADYNEQFF.

This clone is deemed large. The rearrangement joins TRBV6-1 to TRBJ2-7, with D possibly being TRBD2 (5 bases). The CDR3 contains 14 residues. The V gene lost 1 base and the J gene lost 4 bases, with 11 bases spanning the gap. Germline CDR1 is MNHNS and CDR2 is SASEGT. Written as DNA, the CDR3 is TGTGCCAGCAGTGAAGGCCCTGGGGAGTACGAGCAGTACTTC. Translating it yields CASSEGPGEYEQYF.

This chain uses TRBV24-1 with TRBJ2-2, with 7 bases lining up with TRBD1. Germline V gene lookup returns CDR1 KGHDR and CDR2 SFDVKD. J lost 3 bases, V lost 4 bases, and 7 bases had no gene match. The CDR3 consists of 16 residues. The CDR3 DNA reads TGTGCCACCAGTGACCCGCGACAGGGCTACACCGGGGAGCTGTTTTTT. Amino acids: CATSDPRQGYTGELFF.

The chain uses TRBV5-1 and TRBJ2-3; 8 bases fit TRBD2. Germline loops: CDR1 SGHRS, CDR2 YFSETQ. There are 14 residues in the CDR3. V lost 2 bases to trimming and J lost 4 bases; unmatched junction nucleotides: 3. CDR3 amino acids: CASSLTGGSDTQYF. CDR3 DNA: TGCGCCAGCAGCTTAACGGGGGGGTCAGATACGCAGTATTTT.

V is TRBV11-3 and J is TRBJ1-5; D not certain. The germline CDR1 and CDR2 sequences are SGHNT and YENEEA. This CDR3 spans 17 amino acids. V lost 3 bases, J lost 0 bases, and 15 bases lay in between. The CDR3 nucleotides read TGTGCCAGCAGCTTTGGAGGGTTCCCCTATAGCAATCAGCCCCAGCATTTT. Residues: CASSFGGFPYSNQPQHF.

This chain joins TRBV19 and TRBJ1-3; TRBD1 might be the D (6 bases). This CDR3 has 15 amino acids. CDR1 and CDR2 from the germline V gene are LNHDA and SQIVND (reference sequence). V was pared by 7 bases and J by 0 bases, with 13 bases between. The CDR3 sequence: CASTRTASSGNTIYF. The CDR3 nucleotides are TGTGCCAGTACGAGGACAGCCAGCTCTGGAAACACCATATATTTT.

In the case of this clone: The identical CDR3 is also encoded by other nucleotide sequences in the sample. The chain uses TRBV7-9 and TRBJ1-1; the match to TRBD1 covers 8 bases. The CDR3 spans 13 residues. Germline CDR1 is SEHNR and CDR2 is FQNEAQ (reference sequence). The J segment lost 5 bases and the V segment lost 5 bases, leaving 4 bases of the junction unmatched. The CDR3 nucleotides read TGTGCCAGCAGCCTTGGACAGGGAACTGAAGCTTTCTTT. This translates into CASSLGQGTEAFF.

This chain uses TRBV18 with TRBJ2-1, with D tentatively TRBD1 (5 bases). Between the trimmed V and J ends, which lost 0 bases and 7 bases, there was a span of 10 bases. Germline lookup yields CDR1 KGHSH and CDR2 LQKENI. The CDR3 is 14 amino acids. CDR3 sequence (DNA): TGTGCCAGCTCACCACCCGACAGTAGAAATGAGCAGTTCTTC. Translation: CASSPPDSRNEQFF.

In its sample, this clone was seen once. As DNA, the CDR3 is TGTGCCAGTAGTTATAGCGAGAACACTGAAGCTTTCTTT. This gives the protein CASSYSENTEAFF. The rearrangement uses TRBV19 and TRBJ1-1; D gene ambiguous. The ends were cut back, 5 bases at V and 1 base at J, with 8 bases in the middle. CDR3 length equals 13 residues. Germline loops: CDR1 LNHDA, CDR2 SQIVND (reference sequence).

This chain links TRBV6-6 with TRBJ2-5; D is unclear. The V and J ends lost 7 bases and 5 bases respectively, with 14 bases between them. Germline CDR1 is MNHNY and CDR2 is SVGAGI (reference sequence). CDR3 length equals 13 residues. CDR3 region: CASKDGGLETQYF. CDR3 in DNA: TGTGCCAGCAAGGACGGTGGGTTGGAGACCCAGTACTTC.

The V call is TRBV5-6, the J call TRBJ1-1, with 8 bases fitting TRBD1. J was trimmed by 5 bases and V by 4 bases; bases with no gene match: 10. The CDR3 runs 15 residues. Germline V gene data show CDR1 as SGHDT and CDR2 as YYEEEE. This CDR3 is CASSPSGGGGTEAFF. Written as DNA, the CDR3 is TGTGCCAGCAGCCCCTCAGGGGGCGGGGGTACTGAAGCTTTCTTT.

V and J are TRBV4-3 and TRBJ1-4; D not certain. Germline V gene sequence: CDR1 LGHNA, CDR2 YSLEER. CDR3 length: 15 amino acids. The germline V and J ends were trimmed by 0 bases and 4 bases, with 9 bases remaining between them. The CDR3 sequence: CASSQETGDNEKLFF. The CDR3 DNA reads as TGCGCCAGCAGCCAAGAGACCGGCGATAATGAAAAACTGTTTTTT.

The V gene is TRBV7-2, the J gene TRBJ2-1; 10 bases align to TRBD2. The CDR3 extends over 17 amino acids. V shed 3 bases, J shed 3 bases, and the junction held 8 bases outside the gene matches. The germline gives CDR1 SGHTA, CDR2 FQGNSA. CDR3 DNA: TGTGCCAGCAGCTTCCCCGACAGCGGGGGGGGCTACAATGAGCAGTTCTTC. Amino acid sequence: CASSFPDSGGGYNEQFF.